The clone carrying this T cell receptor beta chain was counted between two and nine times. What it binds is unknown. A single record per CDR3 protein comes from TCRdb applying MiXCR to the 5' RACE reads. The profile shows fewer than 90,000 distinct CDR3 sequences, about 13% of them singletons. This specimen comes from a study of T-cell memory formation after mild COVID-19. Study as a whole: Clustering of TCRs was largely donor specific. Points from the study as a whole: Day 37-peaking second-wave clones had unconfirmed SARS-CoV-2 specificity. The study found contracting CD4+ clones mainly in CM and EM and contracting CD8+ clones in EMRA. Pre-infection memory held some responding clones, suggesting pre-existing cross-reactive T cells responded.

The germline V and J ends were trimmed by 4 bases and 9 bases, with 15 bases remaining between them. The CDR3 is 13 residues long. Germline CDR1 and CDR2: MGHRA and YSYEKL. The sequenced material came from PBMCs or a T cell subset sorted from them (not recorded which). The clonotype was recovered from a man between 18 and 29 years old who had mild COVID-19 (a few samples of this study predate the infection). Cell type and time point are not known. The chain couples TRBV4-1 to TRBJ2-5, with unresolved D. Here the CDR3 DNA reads TGCGCCAGCAGCCGAGAGCATTACCAGCCCCAGTACTTC. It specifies CASSREHYQPQYF.